This T cell receptor (beta chain) was captured in a study of CD4 T cell repertoires and nickel (dated by TCRdb to the early 2020s). Comments on this clonotype: Its antigen specificity is not known. No per-base quality is available; no much larger clone lies one base away.

Libraries were built with RT-PCR. Instrument used: Illumina MiSeq. TCRdb cleaned the public reads at Q25 with fastp, built clones with MiXCR and kept in-frame beta chains. Every CDR3 protein is listed once, alongside the most common genes and DNA of its rows. Here the sample has 550 to 700 distinct CDR3 sequences; approximately 44% occur a single time. The ten largest account for under 15% of the sample. According to the germline V gene, CDR1 reads KGHDR and CDR2 reads SFDVKD. The V end gives up 4 bases and the J end 3 bases, leaving 9 bases in the junction not matched to a gene. Its CDR3 holds 16 amino acids, cysteine through phenylalanine. Just CDR3 DNA is preserved here, 48 bases in frame from base 1.

This clonotype was sampled from a human donor in a nickel allergy study, with or without nickel allergy (not recorded which). It is not recorded whether this sample comes from one donor or several. Recombination joined TRBV24-1 with TRBJ1-2, with 8 bases aligning to TRBD1. Input material: CD4+ T cells from blood, not recorded whether cultured. The encoded CDR3 is CATSDPRQGWDYGYTF. The base sequence is TGTGCCACCAGTGACCCACGACAGGGGTGGGACTATGGCTACACCTTC.